These 19 T cell receptor beta chains share one sample of origin, sequenced in a study of HIV-infected patients and healthy controls. Antiretroviral therapy had run roughly three months, about 14 weeks, before follow-up blood collection. Whole blood was used without fractionation, so all unsorted peripheral T cells were included. cDNA was made from approximately 0.55 ug RNA using alpha and beta constant primers. Separate chain-specific third strand synthesis with multiplexing indices produced the alpha and beta libraries. TCRdb analysed the 5' RACE reads with MiXCR anew, one entry per CDR3 protein. The sample consists of about 10,000 distinct CDR3 sequences, over 5% of them appearing once. The sample was blood, taken during antiretroviral therapy. The receptors come from an adult with HIV infection. The donor label of this sample is uncertain.

This clonotype occurred many times. The CDR3 reads CASSYLPGVDYNEQFF. In nucleotides, the CDR3 is TGTGCCAGCAGTTACCTGCCGGGGGTAGATTACAATGAGCAGTTCTTC. The chain uses TRBV6-2 or TRBV6-3 and TRBJ2-1; D may be TRBD2 (6 bases). V lost 2 bases and J 4 bases, leaving 15 bases between the germline ends. Germline-derived CDR1 and CDR2 are MNHEY and SVGEGT. The CDR3 has 16 residues.

This clonotype was seen only a few times. This chain links TRBV7-9 with TRBJ1-5; D gene ambiguous. This CDR3 has 15 amino acids. CDR1 is SEHNR, CDR2 FQNEAQ, per germline (reference sequence). The V and J ends lost 1 base and 2 bases respectively, with 9 bases between them. Written as DNA, the CDR3 is TGTGCCAGCAGCTTAGTGGGCGTTGGCAATCAGCCCCAGCATTTT. Residues: CASSLVGVGNQPQHF.

This clonotype was observed many times. This chain uses TRBV7-9 with TRBJ2-5; D possibly corresponds to TRBD2 (6 bases). Trimming took 3 bases from V and 5 from J, leaving 13 bases between them. The CDR3 extends over 14 amino acids. Germline V gene data show CDR1 as SEHNR and CDR2 as FQNEAQ (reference sequence). The CDR3 region is CASSFQGGGETQYF. The DNA of the CDR3 is TGTGCCAGCAGCTTCCAGGGAGGAGGGGAGACCCAGTACTTC.

In this sample, this clonotype turned up many times. This chain uses TRBV7-9 with TRBJ2-5, with 7 nucleotides matching TRBD1. CDR1 and CDR2 from the germline V gene are SEHNR and FQNEAQ (reference sequence). The CDR3 length is 14 residues. After removal of 5 bases from V and 0 bases from J, the junction contained 3 bases not matched to a gene. CDR3: CASSRGQYQETQYF. The CDR3 DNA reads as TGTGCCAGCAGCCGGGGACAGTACCAAGAGACCCAGTACTTC.

This clonotype appeared a few times. The V gene is TRBV29-1, the J gene TRBJ1-2; D unclear. Germline CDR1 is SQVTM and CDR2 is ANQGSEA. There are 11 residues in the CDR3. The V end was cut by 4 bases, the J end by 6 bases, with 9 bases between. The CDR3 sequence: CSVGVADGYTF. CDR3 DNA sequence: TGCAGCGTTGGGGTAGCGGATGGCTACACCTTC.

This clonotype occurred many times. The chain combines TRBV10-3 with TRBJ2-3; 7 bases map to TRBD2. CDR1 and CDR2 from the germline V gene are ENHRY and SYGVKD. With 2 bases clipped from V and 4 bases from J, the junction kept 6 bases outside the gene matches. This CDR3 contains 15 residues. CDR3 DNA: TGTGCCATCAGTGAGGGACTAGGGCCTGCAGATACGCAGTATTTT. It is translated as CAISEGLGPADTQYF.

This clonotype showed up many times. The V and J genes are TRBV7-9 and TRBJ2-7; D uncertain. The V end was cut by 5 bases, the J end by 5 bases, with 22 bases between. Germline V gives CDR1 SEHNR, CDR2 FQNEAQ (reference sequence). The CDR3 has 16 residues. As DNA, the CDR3 is TGTGCCAGCAGCCCCGCTCTTCCGGGTATTTTCCACGAGCAGTACTTC. Translating gives CASSPALPGIFHEQYF.

This clonotype was picked up many times. The CDR3 here is CASSLATGLDNSPLHF. The CDR3 DNA is TGTGCCAGCAGTTTAGCAACGGGTCTCGATAATTCACCCCTCCACTTT. This sequence joins TRBV12-3 or TRBV12-4 and TRBJ1-6; D call uncertain. The V gene lost 0 bases and the J gene lost 5 bases, with 11 bases spanning the gap. This CDR3 contains 16 residues.

The chain uses TRBV11-2 and TRBJ2-3; D unclear. CDR3 length equals 13 residues. CDR1 is SGHAT and CDR2 is FQNNGV in the germline V gene. V dropped 3 bases and J dropped 0 bases, with 4 bases sitting between them. CDR3 sequence: CASSFGSTDTQYF. CDR3 nucleotide sequence: TGTGCCAGCAGCTTTGGGAGCACAGATACGCAGTATTTT.

This clonotype was detected many times. The rearrangement links TRBV30 to TRBJ1-3, with D possibly TRBD1 on 5 matching bases. Between the trimmed V and J ends, which lost 3 bases and 0 bases, there was a span of 15 bases. Germline-derived CDR1 and CDR2 are GTSNPN and SVGIG (reference sequence). CDR3 length: 16 amino acids. In DNA, the CDR3 is TGTGCCTGGAGGCTGGGACCGCTAAGCTCTGGAAACACCATATATTTT. It translates to CAWRLGPLSSGNTIYF.

This clonotype was seen repeatedly, ten times or more. This chain joins TRBV5-1 and TRBJ1-1; D may be TRBD1 (5 bases). The CDR3 has 15 amino acids. V was shortened by 3 bases and J by 1 base, with 13 bases between the two germline ends. The germline V gene encodes CDR1 SGHRS and CDR2 YFSETQ. The DNA for the CDR3 is TGCGCCAGCAGCTGGGACCCCAGGGCGAACACTGAAGCTTTCTTT. This encodes CASSWDPRANTEAFF.

This clonotype was observed a handful of times. The chain uses TRBV20-1 and TRBJ2-3; 8 nucleotides align to TRBD2. The V gene end was trimmed by 6 bases and the J gene end by 1 base; junction bases not matched to a gene: 0. This CDR3 contains 12 residues. The germline CDR1 and CDR2 sequences are DFQATT and SNEGSKA (reference sequence). CDR3 bases: TGCAGTGCCGGGGGGGGCACAGATACGCAGTATTTT. Its translation: CSAGGGTDTQYF.

By sample share, this clonotype is medium-sized. The chain links TRBV9 to TRBJ2-7; 10 positions match TRBD2. The V gene's germline CDR1 is SGDLS and CDR2 YYNGEE. The CDR3 totals 14 residues. V was clipped by 4 bases and J by 3 bases; unmatched bases: 4. The CDR3 DNA is TGTGCCAGCAGCCCTCGGACTAGCGGCTACGAGCAGTACTTC. Residues: CASSPRTSGYEQYF.

CDR3: CASSVRSGTQYF. Written as DNA, the CDR3 is TGTGCCAGCAGCGTAAGGTCAGGGACCCAGTACTTC. V gene TRBV9 combines with J gene TRBJ2-5; D is unresolved. V gave up 1 base and J gave up 7 bases, with 8 bases separating them. Germline lookup yields CDR1 SGDLS and CDR2 YYNGEE. CDR3 size: 12 residues. The full variable domain, with the rest looked up from reference TRBV9 and TRBJ2-5, is DSGVTQTPKHLITATGQRVTLRCSPRSGDLSVYWYQQSLDQGLQFLIQYYNGEERAKGNILERFSAQQFPDLHSELNLSSLELGDSALYFCASSVRSGTQYFGPGTRLLVL.

This clonotype was found many times. This rearrangement joins TRBV6-5 to TRBJ2-2; D is perhaps TRBD1 (6 bases). Looked up from germline, CDR1 is MNHEY and CDR2 is SVGAGI. The CDR3 contains 15 residues. Trimming pared 2 bases from V and 5 bases from J, leaving 12 bases between. The CDR3 is CASSYVTGGTGELFF. The CDR3 DNA follows: TGTGCCAGCAGTTACGTGACAGGAGGTACCGGGGAGCTGTTTTTT.

The sample holds many counts of this clonotype. The rearrangement links TRBV20-1 to TRBJ1-3; D not certain. V lost 3 bases and J 5 bases, leaving 17 bases between the germline ends. This CDR3 contains 15 residues. The germline CDR1 and CDR2 sequences are DFQATT and SNEGSKA (reference sequence). CDR3 coding DNA: TGCAGTGCTAGTGACCGCCGTCAGCAAAGAAACACCATATATTTT. Protein product: CSASDRRQQRNTIYF.

This chain links TRBV7-3 with TRBJ2-3; D is perhaps TRBD2 (6 bases). CDR1 SGHTA and CDR2 FQGTGA come from the germline V gene. V was pared by 4 bases and J by 0 bases, with 11 bases between. The CDR3 spans 15 residues. The CDR3 loop reads CASSSGTGSTDTQYF. The CDR3 DNA reads as TGTGCCAGCAGCTCCGGGACTGGCAGCACAGATACGCAGTATTTT.

This clonotype appeared many times. The chain couples TRBV19 to TRBJ1-3; D might be TRBD1 (6 bases). The CDR3 extends over 15 amino acids. CDR1 and CDR2 from the germline V gene are LNHDA and SQIVND (reference sequence). The V gene lost 0 bases and the J gene lost 3 bases, with 9 bases spanning the gap. The chain's CDR3 is CASSIDRGNGNTIYF. The CDR3 coding sequence is TGTGCCAGTAGTATAGACAGGGGAAATGGAAACACCATATATTTT.

This clonotype was recorded at least ten times. This chain joins TRBV5-1 and TRBJ2-5, with D perhaps TRBD1 or TRBD2 (5 bases each). Trimming pared 6 bases from V and 1 base from J, leaving 7 bases between. This CDR3 region has 12 residues. Germline V gene data show CDR1 as SGHRS and CDR2 as YFSETQ. In DNA, the CDR3 is TGCGCCAGCACGGGACCCCAAGAGACCCAGTACTTC. Translation: CASTGPQETQYF.